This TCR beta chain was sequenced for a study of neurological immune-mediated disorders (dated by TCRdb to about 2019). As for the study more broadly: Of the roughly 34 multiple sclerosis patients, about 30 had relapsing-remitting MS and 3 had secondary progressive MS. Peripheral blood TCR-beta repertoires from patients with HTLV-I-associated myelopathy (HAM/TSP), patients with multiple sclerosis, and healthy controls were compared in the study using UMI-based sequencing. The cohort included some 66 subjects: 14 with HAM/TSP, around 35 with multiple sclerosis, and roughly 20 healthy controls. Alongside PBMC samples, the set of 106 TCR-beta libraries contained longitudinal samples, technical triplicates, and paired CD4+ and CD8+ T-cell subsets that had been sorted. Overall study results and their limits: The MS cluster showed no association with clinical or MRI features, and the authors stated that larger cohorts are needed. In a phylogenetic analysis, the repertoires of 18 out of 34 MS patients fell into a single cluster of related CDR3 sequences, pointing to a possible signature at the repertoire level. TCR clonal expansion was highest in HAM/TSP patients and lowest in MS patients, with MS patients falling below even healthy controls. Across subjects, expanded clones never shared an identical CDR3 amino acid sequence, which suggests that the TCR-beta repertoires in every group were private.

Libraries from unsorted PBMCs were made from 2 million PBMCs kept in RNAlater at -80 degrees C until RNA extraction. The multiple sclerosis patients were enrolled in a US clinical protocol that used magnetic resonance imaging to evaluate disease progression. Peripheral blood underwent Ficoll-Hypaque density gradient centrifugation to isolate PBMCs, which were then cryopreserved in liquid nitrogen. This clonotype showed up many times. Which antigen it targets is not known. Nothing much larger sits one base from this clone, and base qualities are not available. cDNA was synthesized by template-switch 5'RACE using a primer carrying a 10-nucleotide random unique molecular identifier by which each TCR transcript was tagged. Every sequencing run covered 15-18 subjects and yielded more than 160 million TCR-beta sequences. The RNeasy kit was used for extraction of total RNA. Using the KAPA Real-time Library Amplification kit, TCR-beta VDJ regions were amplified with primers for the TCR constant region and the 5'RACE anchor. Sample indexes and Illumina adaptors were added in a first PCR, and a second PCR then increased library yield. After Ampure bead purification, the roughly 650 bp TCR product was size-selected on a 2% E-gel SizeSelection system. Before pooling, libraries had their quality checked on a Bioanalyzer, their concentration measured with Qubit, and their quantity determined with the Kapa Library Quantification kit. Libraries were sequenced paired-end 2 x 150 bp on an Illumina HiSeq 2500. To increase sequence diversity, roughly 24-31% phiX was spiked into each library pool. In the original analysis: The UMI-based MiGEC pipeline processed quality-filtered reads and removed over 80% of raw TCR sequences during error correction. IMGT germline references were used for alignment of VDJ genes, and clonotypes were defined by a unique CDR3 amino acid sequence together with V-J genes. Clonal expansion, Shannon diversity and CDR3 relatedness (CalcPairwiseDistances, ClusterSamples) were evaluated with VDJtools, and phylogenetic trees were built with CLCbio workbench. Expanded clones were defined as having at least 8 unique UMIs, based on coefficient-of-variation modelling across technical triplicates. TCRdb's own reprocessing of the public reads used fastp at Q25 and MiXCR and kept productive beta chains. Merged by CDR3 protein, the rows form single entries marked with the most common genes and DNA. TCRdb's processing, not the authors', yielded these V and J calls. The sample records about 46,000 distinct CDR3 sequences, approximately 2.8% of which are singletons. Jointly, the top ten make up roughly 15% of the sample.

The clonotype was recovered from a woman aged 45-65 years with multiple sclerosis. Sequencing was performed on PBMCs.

The CDR3 is CASSLDHVGTPIRDTQYF. The DNA sequence is given as TGTGCCAGCAGCTTAGATCACGTGGGGACCCCGATTCGTGATACGCAGTATTTT. The chain uses TRBV11-2 and TRBJ2-3, with the D assignment possibly TRBD1 or TRBD2, given 5 matching bases for each. Reading the germline V gene gives CDR1 SGHAT and CDR2 FQNNGV. Taken from cysteine to phenylalanine, the CDR3 has 18 residues. Here the CDR3 DNA is all that survives: 54 bases in frame from base 1. Trimming at the junction amounts to 0 bases on V and 6 bases on J, and the germline ends lie 22 bases apart.